A selection of T cell receptor beta chains follows, all from one sample in a study of OX40 agonist ivuxolimab in advanced cancers. Sequenced by immunoSEQ multiplex PCR; TCRdb stores in-frame clones only, minus some. The sample shows some 20,000 clones, about 86% of them seen only once. The material was CD4+ or CD8+ T cells sorted from blood, obtained in a trial of the OX40 agonist ivuxolimab. Source of these receptors: an adult with an advanced solid tumor such as melanoma, head and neck, liver or kidney cancer. CDR3s include the opening cysteine and the closing phenylalanine or tryptophan. A D gene is named only where the DNA matches it firmly. Clone size appears in some rows only: once, few, many, or a class for an expanded clone.

v_call	j_call	d_call	clone_size	cdr3_aa	cdr3_nt
TRBV4-1	TRBJ2-1	TRBD2	NA	CASSQGTGRAYNEQFF	TGCGCCAGCAGCCAAGGTACCGGGAGGGCTTACAATGAGCAGTTCTTC
TRBV5-6	TRBJ2-4	NA	NA	CASHTLVGIQYF	TGTGCCAGCCATACGCTGGTCGGCATTCAGTACTTC
TRBV19	TRBJ2-7	NA	NA	CASSPAAGPYEQYF	TGTGCCAGTAGTCCCGCTGCGGGTCCCTACGAGCAGTACTTC
TRBV6-5	TRBJ2-2	TRBD1	NA	CASSPGGNGELFF	TGTGCCAGCAGCCCAGGGGGAAACGGGGAGCTGTTTTTT
TRBV2	TRBJ1-5	NA	NA	CASSVSSNQPQHF	TGTGCCAGCAGTGTTTCCAGCAATCAGCCCCAGCATTTT
TRBV28	TRBJ2-5	NA	once	CASNSKIQETQYF	TGTGCCAGCAACAGTAAAATCCAAGAGACCCAGTACTTC
TRBV13	TRBJ1-3	NA	NA	CASSLVTITGSGNTIYF	TGTGCCAGCAGCTTGGTGACGATAACAGGCTCTGGAAACACCATATATTTT
TRBV7-9	TRBJ1-1	NA	NA	CASSLGQKAFF	TGTGCCAGCAGCCTAGGACAGAAGGCTTTCTTT
TRBV6-5	TRBJ2-7	TRBD2	NA	CASSPGGDGYEQYF	TGTGCCAGCAGCCCTGGGGGGGACGGGTACGAGCAGTACTTC
TRBV9	TRBJ1-1	NA	NA	CASSVEPLGSEAFF	TGTGCCAGCAGCGTAGAACCGCTAGGTTCAGAAGCTTTCTTT
TRBV4-3	TRBJ2-1	TRBD2	NA	CASSQTGLAANEQFF	TGCGCCAGCAGCCAAACGGGACTAGCCGCGAATGAGCAGTTCTTC
TRBV5-1	TRBJ1-2	NA	NA	CASSLAGTNYGYTF	TGCGCCAGCAGCTTGGCGGGGACTAACTATGGCTACACCTTC
TRBV30	TRBJ1-1	TRBD1	NA	CAWIYRGMNTEAFF	TGTGCCTGGATATACAGGGGGATGAACACTGAAGCTTTCTTT
TRBV4-3	TRBJ1-3	NA	NA	CASSHKVPGQGNTIYF	TGCGCCAGCAGCCATAAAGTACCGGGACAAGGAAACACCATATATTTT
TRBV30	TRBJ1-1	TRBD1	NA	CAWSLGQGGTEAFF	TGTGCCTGGAGTTTAGGACAGGGTGGCACTGAAGCTTTCTTT
TRBV2	TRBJ1-5	NA	NA	CASSEARAGGQPQHF	TGTGCCAGCAGTGAAGCGCGGGCAGGAGGGCAGCCCCAGCATTTT
TRBV5-1	TRBJ1-2	NA	NA	CASRPSYGDGYTF	TGCGCCAGCAGGCCCTCCTATGGGGATGGCTACACCTTC
TRBV7-8	TRBJ2-5	NA	NA	CASSEGWETQYF	TGTGCCAGCAGTGAGGGGTGGGAGACCCAGTACTTC
TRBV14	TRBJ1-5	TRBD1	NA	CASSPNEGAHQPQHF	TGTGCCAGCAGCCCAAACGAGGGGGCCCATCAGCCCCAGCATTTT